This passage covers 29 T cell receptor beta chains from one sample sequenced in a study of shared clonotypes between healthy human individuals. The repertoire was sequenced with immunoSEQ multiplex PCR; TCRdb's copy has only in-frame clones and lacks some. Among approximately 1,500,000 clones, approximately 98% were seen once, and the ten largest hold about 0.45%. The sequenced sample was naive CD4+ T cells sorted from blood. Subset given: CD45RA+ positively selected. Source of these receptors: a man aged 30 to 45 in good health.

The chain is built from TRBV5-1 and TRBJ2-7, with D possibly TRBD2 on 5 matching bases. Germline CDR1 SGHRS, CDR2 YFSETQ. The CDR3 extends over 15 amino acids. The V end lost 4 bases, the J end lost 3 bases, and 17 bases lay between the germline ends. This chain's CDR3 is CASSLGGQLYYEQYF. The DNA of the CDR3 is TGCGCCAGCAGCCTTGGCGGGCAGCTTTACTACGAGCAGTACTTC. Based on the CDR3 plus reference TRBV5-1 and TRBJ2-7, the full variable domain is KAGVTQTPRYLIKTRGQQVTLSCSPISGHRSVSWYQQTPGQGLQFLFEYFSETQRNKGNFPGRFSGRQFSNSRSEMNVSTLELGDSALYLCASSLGGQLYYEQYFGPGTRLTVT.

This chain uses TRBV27 with TRBJ2-1; 9 bases fit TRBD2. The CDR3 has 16 residues. The germline V gene has CDR1 MNHEY and CDR2 SMNVEV (reference sequence). Trimming at V came to 2 bases and at J to 9 bases, leaving 11 bases not matched to a gene. The CDR3 DNA sequence: TGTGCCAGCAGTTTAACCGCGGGACTAGCTTCGCGTGAGCAGTTCTTC. It encodes CASSLTAGLASREQFF.

This clone has just one count. The chain employs TRBV9 and TRBJ2-3; the match to TRBD2 covers 8 bases. From germline, CDR1 is SGDLS and CDR2 YYNGEE. This CDR3 is 16 amino acids long. The V gene end was trimmed by 4 bases and the J gene end by 2 bases; junction bases not matched to a gene: 9. Here the CDR3 DNA reads TGTGCCAGCAGCCCCCGTCCTAGCGGGCACACAGATACGCAGTATTTT. Its translation is CASSPRPSGHTDTQYF.

This clone was seen once. The chain uses TRBV10-1 and TRBJ2-7; D unresolved. The CDR3 is made up of 15 amino acids. CDR1 is WNHNN, CDR2 SYGVQD, per germline (reference sequence). V shed 1 base and J shed 4 bases, with 14 bases lying between them. The CDR3 loop is CASSEFQSPRYEQYF. The CDR3 DNA sequence: TGCGCCAGCAGTGAGTTCCAATCGCCACGATACGAGCAGTACTTC.

This clone was detected once. This chain joins TRBV10-1 and TRBJ2-5; 7 bases are shared with TRBD1. The CDR3 is made up of 13 amino acids. J gave up 7 bases and V 3 bases, and 5 bases lay outside the gene matches. Germline lookup yields CDR1 WNHNN and CDR2 SYGVQD (reference sequence). CDR3 coding DNA: TGCGCCAGCAGTGATGGCCAGGGGGTGACCCAGTACTTC. This sequence encodes CASSDGQGVTQYF.

CDR3 amino acids: CASSTHETGPNTEAFF. Written as DNA, the CDR3 is TGTGCCAGTAGTACCCACGAGACAGGGCCGAACACTGAAGCTTTCTTT. This chain joins TRBV19 and TRBJ1-1; TRBD1 aligns across 7 bases. CDR1 is LNHDA and CDR2 is SQIVND in the germline V gene (reference sequence). The V and J ends lost 4 bases and 1 base, in that order; junction bases with no gene match: 9. This CDR3 is 16 amino acids long.

The rearrangement uses TRBV5-1 and TRBJ2-1; D is unresolved. Germline V gene sequence: CDR1 SGHRS, CDR2 YFSETQ. The CDR3 is 14 amino acids. The V end was cut by 1 base, the J end by 3 bases, with 8 bases between. The chain's CDR3 is CASSLIGDYNEQFF. CDR3 bases: TGCGCCAGCAGCTTGATCGGAGACTACAATGAGCAGTTCTTC.

This sequence joins TRBV10-3 and TRBJ2-7, with TRBD1 matching 10 bases. The ends lost 4 bases at V and 6 bases at J; junction bases unmatched: 9. The CDR3 sequence is 15 residues long. CDR1 is ENHRY, CDR2 SYGVKD, per germline. The CDR3 DNA is TGTGCCATCAGTGGTTCCGGGACAGGGGAGGGCGAGCAGTACTTC. This translates into CAISGSGTGEGEQYF.

V is TRBV5-1 and J is TRBJ2-3, with 9 nucleotides matching TRBD2. The CDR3 length is 15 residues. The junction had 10 bases not matched to a gene; V was cut back by 7 bases and J by 4 bases. Germline values: CDR1 SGHRS, CDR2 YFSETQ. CDR3 in DNA: TGCGCCAGCGGATTAGCGGGAGCGACCCCAGATACGCAGTATTTT. Protein: CASGLAGATPDTQYF.

Concerning this clone itself: The junction departs from the called germline gene at one end, perhaps through a read error. J is TRBJ1-3 and V is TRBV10-3; D might be TRBD1 (6 bases). Germline V gene lookup returns CDR1 ENHRY and CDR2 SYGVKD. There are 13 residues in the CDR3. The CDR3 reads CAIRPDSGDTIYF. CDR3 bases: TGTGCCATCAGACCGGACAGTGGAGACACCATATATTTT.

The chain combines TRBV11-3 with TRBJ2-2; D ambiguous. Germline CDR1 SGHNT, CDR2 YENEEA. The CDR3 consists of 13 residues. Trimming stripped 7 bases from V and 7 bases from J, with 13 bases between. CDR3 coding DNA: TGTGCCAGCACCCCCCAGCTCGGCGGGGAGCTGTTTTTT. Its protein product is CASTPQLGGELFF.

The V and J genes are TRBV5-1 and TRBJ2-1; 10 nucleotides agree with TRBD2. With V trimmed by 4 bases and J by 3 bases, 4 bases remained unmatched. This CDR3 is 15 amino acids long. In germline, CDR1 is SGHRS, CDR2 YFSETQ. The CDR3 loop is CASSVSSGGYNEQFF. In DNA form, the CDR3 reads TGCGCCAGCAGCGTCTCTAGCGGGGGCTACAATGAGCAGTTCTTC.

The rearrangement uses TRBV11-3 and TRBJ2-7, with D hard to call. The CDR3 extends over 11 amino acids. V was shortened by 10 bases and J by 1 base, with 8 bases between the two germline ends. CDR1 is SGHNT and CDR2 is YENEEA in the germline V gene. This chain's CDR3 is CATRRSYEQYF. The CDR3 DNA follows: TGTGCCACCCGACGGTCCTACGAGCAGTACTTC. Combining the CDR3 with reference TRBV11-3 and TRBJ2-7 gives the whole variable domain EAGVVQSPRYKIIEKKQPVAFWCNPISGHNTLYWYLQNLGQGPELLIRYENEEAVDDSQLPKDRFSAERLKGVDSTLKIQPAELGDSAVYLCATRRSYEQYFGPGTRLTVT.

This chain uses TRBV7-6 with TRBJ2-5; no firm D call. The V end lost 5 bases, the J end lost 5 bases, and 21 bases lay between the germline ends. Germline values: CDR1 SGHVS, CDR2 FNYEAQ. The CDR3 is made up of 16 amino acids. The CDR3: CASSRDGAEIRETQYF. DNA for the CDR3: TGTGCCAGCAGCCGCGACGGCGCAGAGATTCGGGAGACCCAGTACTTC.

The rearrangement links TRBV7-6 to TRBJ2-7, with D perhaps TRBD2 (6 bases). Germline values: CDR1 SGHVS, CDR2 FNYEAQ. Trimming took off 5 bases at V and 2 bases at J, with 16 bases between the two ends. The CDR3 has 15 amino acids. As DNA, the CDR3 is TGTGCCAGCAGCCTAGAACCGGGAGCTACCTACGAGCAGTACTTC. As protein: CASSLEPGATYEQYF.

The V and J genes are TRBV10-3 and TRBJ2-4; 11 bases are a match to TRBD2. Germline loops: CDR1 ENHRY, CDR2 SYGVKD. The CDR3 length is 18 residues. With 2 bases clipped from V and 1 base from J, the junction kept 7 bases outside the gene matches. CDR3 in amino acids: CAISEKRGLAGAKNIQYF. The CDR3 DNA reads as TGTGCCATCAGTGAGAAAAGAGGACTAGCGGGCGCCAAAAACATTCAGTACTTC.

The chain is built from TRBV18 and TRBJ1-1, with 10 nucleotides matching TRBD1. Germline assignment: CDR1 KGHSH and CDR2 LQKENI. The CDR3 consists of 15 residues. V was clipped by 4 bases and J by 4 bases; unmatched bases: 6. The DNA for the CDR3 is TGTGCCAGCTCACTTAAGACAGGGGGCACCACTGAAGCTTTCTTT. This codes for CASSLKTGGTTEAFF.

The rearrangement uses TRBV29-1 and TRBJ2-1; possible D gene TRBD2, 6 bases. Per the germline V gene, CDR1 is SQVTM and CDR2 is ANQGSEA. V gave up 4 bases and J gave up 7 bases, with 20 bases separating them. The length of the CDR3 is 15 residues. CDR3 amino acids: CSVARANEGLNEQFF. CDR3 DNA sequence: TGCAGCGTTGCACGGGCTAATGAGGGACTGAATGAGCAGTTCTTC.

This rearrangement joins TRBV5-8 to TRBJ2-1; perhaps D is TRBD1 or TRBD2 (6 bases each). V lost 0 bases to trimming and J lost 15 bases, with 22 bases between them. Germline V CDR1 and CDR2: SGHTS, YDEGEE. The CDR3 is made up of 15 amino acids. The CDR3 DNA is TGTGCCAGCAGCTTGGTGGACAGAGATAGCGGTCGGCGGTTCTTC. It translates to CASSLVDRDSGRRFF.

This rearrangement joins TRBV19 to TRBJ2-1, with no clear D. Germline V gives CDR1 LNHDA, CDR2 SQIVND (reference sequence). V lost 3 bases, J lost 7 bases, and 16 bases lay in between. The length of the CDR3 is 15 residues. Here the CDR3 reads CASSIGDVVSNEQFF. The DNA for the CDR3 is TGTGCCAGTAGTATTGGAGACGTAGTTTCGAATGAGCAGTTCTTC.

V gene TRBV6-1 combines with J gene TRBJ1-5; D is undetermined. The CDR3 is made up of 17 amino acids. V lost 0 bases, J lost 7 bases, and 19 bases lay in between. Germline CDR1 and CDR2: MNHNS and SASEGT. CDR3 sequence (DNA): TGTGCCAGCAGTGAAGCCGTCGGCTCGGGAAGCTGGCAGCCCCAGCATTTT. Protein product: CASSEAVGSGSWQPQHF.

The V gene is TRBV27, the J gene TRBJ2-5; D gene unclear. Germline V gives CDR1 MNHEY, CDR2 SMNVEV (reference sequence). Trimming removed 2 bases at V and 1 base at J, with 14 bases between. This CDR3 region has 16 residues. The CDR3 DNA reads TGTGCCAGCAGTTTAGTCCAGAGCGCTTTCCAAGAGACCCAGTACTTC. This translates into CASSLVQSAFQETQYF.

This chain joins TRBV5-4 and TRBJ1-2; TRBD1 might be the D (5 bases). V was trimmed by 4 bases and J by 2 bases, leaving 12 bases between them. Germline CDR1 is SGHNT and CDR2 is YYREEE (reference sequence). The CDR3 is made up of 14 amino acids. This CDR3 is CASSRPGENYGYTF. The CDR3 coding sequence is TGTGCCAGCAGCCGACCGGGGGAAAACTATGGCTACACCTTC.

This sequence joins TRBV5-4 and TRBJ2-2; possible D gene TRBD2, 6 bases. The CDR3 runs 15 residues. Trimming shortened V by 4 bases and J by 4 bases, and 14 bases separated the two germline ends. Per the germline V gene, CDR1 is SGHNT and CDR2 is YYREEE (reference sequence). The CDR3 loop is CASSRGESPTGELFF. Here the CDR3 DNA reads TGTGCCAGCAGCCGCGGGGAGTCCCCCACCGGGGAGCTGTTTTTT.

J is TRBJ1-2 and V is TRBV5-1, with D unresolved. V shed 0 bases and J shed 6 bases, with 12 bases lying between them. The CDR3 consists of 14 residues. Germline V CDR1 and CDR2: SGHRS, YFSETQ. Written as DNA, the CDR3 is TGCGCCAGCAGCTTGGTTTTGGGATCGCATGGCTACACCTTC. Translation gives CASSLVLGSHGYTF.

With respect to this clone: The same CDR3 can be traced to other DNA sequences in this sample. Here the CDR3 DNA reads TGCGCCAGCAGCTTGGCCGGGGTGAGCACAGATACGCAGTATTTT. Translation gives CASSLAGVSTDTQYF. The V gene is TRBV5-1, the J gene TRBJ2-3; TRBD2 is a possible D gene (5 bases). Looked up from germline, CDR1 is SGHRS and CDR2 is YFSETQ. V dropped 0 bases and J dropped 0 bases, with 8 bases sitting between them. The CDR3 totals 15 residues.

This chain links TRBV2 with TRBJ2-2, with 13 bases aligning to TRBD2. The CDR3 is made up of 18 amino acids. Trimming cost V 3 bases and J 1 base; bases outside gene matches: 5. The germline CDR1 and CDR2 sequences are SNHLY and FYNNEI. DNA of the CDR3: TGTGCCAGCAGTGATACTAGCGGGAGGGGTCTGAACACCGGGGAGCTGTTTTTT. Translation gives CASSDTSGRGLNTGELFF.

This clone appeared once. This rearrangement joins TRBV6-1 to TRBJ1-2; D is possibly TRBD1 (6 bases). Germline loops: CDR1 MNHNS, CDR2 SASEGT. There are 13 residues in the CDR3. V lost 8 bases and J 4 bases, leaving 14 bases between the germline ends. The CDR3 protein is CASRTDSLYGYTF. The DNA of the CDR3 is TGTGCCAGCCGGACAGATTCCCTCTATGGCTACACCTTC.

The chain links TRBV29-1 to TRBJ1-5, with D unclear. Germline assignment: CDR1 SQVTM and CDR2 ANQGSEA. The V gene lost 2 bases and the J gene lost 0 bases, with 8 bases spanning the gap. The CDR3 is 14 amino acids. CDR3 sequence reads: CSVEFPDSNQPQHF. CDR3 in DNA: TGCAGCGTTGAATTCCCAGATAGCAATCAGCCCCAGCATTTT.